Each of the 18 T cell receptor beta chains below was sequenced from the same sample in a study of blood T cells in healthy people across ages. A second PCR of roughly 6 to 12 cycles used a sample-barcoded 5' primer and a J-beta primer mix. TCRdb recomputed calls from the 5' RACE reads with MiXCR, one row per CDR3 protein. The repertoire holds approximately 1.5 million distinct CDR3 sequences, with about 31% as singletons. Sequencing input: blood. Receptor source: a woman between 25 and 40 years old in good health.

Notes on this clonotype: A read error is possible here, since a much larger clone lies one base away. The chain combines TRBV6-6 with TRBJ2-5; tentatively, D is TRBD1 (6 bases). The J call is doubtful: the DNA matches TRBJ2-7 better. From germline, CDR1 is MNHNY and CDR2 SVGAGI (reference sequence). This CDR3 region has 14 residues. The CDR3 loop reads CACSHRTAPYEQYF. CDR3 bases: TGTGCCTGCAGTCATAGGACAGCCCCCTACGAGCAGTACTTC.

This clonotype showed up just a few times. The CDR3 DNA follows: TGCGCCAGCAGCTTGGGAAGGGACAGGGGGACCTACGAGCAGTACTTC. Its protein is CASSLGRDRGTYEQYF. The V and J genes are TRBV5-1 and TRBJ2-7; 11 bases fit TRBD1. V shed 0 bases, J shed 2 bases, and the junction held 4 bases outside the gene matches. This CDR3 spans 16 amino acids. Germline assignment: CDR1 SGHRS and CDR2 YFSETQ.

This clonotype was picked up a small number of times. The CDR3 sequence is CASFRDPHTYEQYF. In DNA form, the CDR3 reads TGTGCCAGTTTCCGGGACCCACATACCTACGAGCAGTACTTC. The chain uses TRBV2 and TRBJ2-7; D possibly matches TRBD1 or TRBD2 (5 bases each). V shed 9 bases and J shed 2 bases, with 17 bases lying between them. CDR1 SNHLY and CDR2 FYNNEI come from the germline V gene. This CDR3 spans 14 amino acids.

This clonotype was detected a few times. CDR3 sequence (DNA): TGTGCCAGCCTAGGCTCCCTAGGGTACAATGAGCAGTTCTTC. Translating it yields CASLGSLGYNEQFF. The chain couples TRBV7-2 to TRBJ2-1; D gene ambiguous. Germline CDR1 is SGHTA and CDR2 is FQGNSA. This CDR3 has 14 amino acids. The ends were cut back, 8 bases at V and 4 bases at J, with 15 bases in the middle. Using reference TRBV7-2 and TRBJ2-1 for the parts outside the CDR3, the full variable domain is GAGVSQSPSNKVTEKGKDVELRCDPISGHTALYWYRQSLGQGLEFLIYFQGNSAPDKSGLPSDRFSAERTGGSVSTLTIQRTQQEDSAVYLCASLGSLGYNEQFFGPGTRLTVL.

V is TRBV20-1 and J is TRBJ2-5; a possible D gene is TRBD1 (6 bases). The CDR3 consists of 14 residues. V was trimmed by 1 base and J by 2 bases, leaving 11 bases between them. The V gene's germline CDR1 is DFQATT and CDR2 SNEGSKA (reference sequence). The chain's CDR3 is CSARGQGSQETQYF. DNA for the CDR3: TGCAGTGCTAGAGGTCAGGGGTCACAAGAGACCCAGTACTTC.

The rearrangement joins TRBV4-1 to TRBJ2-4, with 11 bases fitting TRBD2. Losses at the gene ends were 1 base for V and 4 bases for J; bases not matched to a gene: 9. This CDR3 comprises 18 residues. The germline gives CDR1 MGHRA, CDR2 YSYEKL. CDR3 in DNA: TGCGCCAGCAGCCAAGGGGGTTCGACTAGCGGGAATAAAAACATTCAGTACTTC. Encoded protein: CASSQGGSTSGNKNIQYF.

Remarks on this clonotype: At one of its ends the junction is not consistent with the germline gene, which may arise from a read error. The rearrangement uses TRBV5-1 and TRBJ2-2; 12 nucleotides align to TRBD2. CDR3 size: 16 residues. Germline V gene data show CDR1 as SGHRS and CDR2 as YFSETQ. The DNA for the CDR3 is TGCGCCAGCAGCCCCCGACTAGCGGGAGTCACCGGGGAGCGGTTTTTT. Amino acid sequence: CASSPRLAGVTGERFF. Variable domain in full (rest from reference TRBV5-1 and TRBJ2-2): KAGVTQTPRYLIKTRGQQVTLSCSPISGHRSVSWYQQTPGQGLQFLFEYFSETQRNKGNFPGRFSGRQFSNSRSEMNVSTLELGDSALYLCASSPRLAGVTGERFFGEGSRLTVL.

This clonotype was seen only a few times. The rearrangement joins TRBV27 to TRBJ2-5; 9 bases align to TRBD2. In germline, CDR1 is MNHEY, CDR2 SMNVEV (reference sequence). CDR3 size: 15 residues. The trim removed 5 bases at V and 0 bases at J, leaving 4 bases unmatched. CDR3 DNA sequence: TGTGCCAGCAGTAAACTAGCGGGCAACCAAGAGACCCAGTACTTC. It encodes CASSKLAGNQETQYF.

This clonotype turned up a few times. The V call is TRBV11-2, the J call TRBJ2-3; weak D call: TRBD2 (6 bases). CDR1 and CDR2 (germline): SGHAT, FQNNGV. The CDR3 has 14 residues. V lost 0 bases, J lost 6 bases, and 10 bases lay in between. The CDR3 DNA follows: TGTGCCAGCAGCTTAGATGGGGGGTCGGATACGCAGTATTTT. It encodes CASSLDGGSDTQYF. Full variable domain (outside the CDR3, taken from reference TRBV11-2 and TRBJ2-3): EAGVAQSPRYKIIEKRQSVAFWCNPISGHATLYWYQQILGQGPKLLIQFQNNGVVDDSQLPKDRFSAERLKGVDSTLKIQPAKLEDSAVYLCASSLDGGSDTQYFGPGTRLTVL.

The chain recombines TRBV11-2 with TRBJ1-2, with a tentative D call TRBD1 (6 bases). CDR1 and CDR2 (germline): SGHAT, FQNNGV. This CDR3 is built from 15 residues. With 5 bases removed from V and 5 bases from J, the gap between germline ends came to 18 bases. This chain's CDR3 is CASSHYRQDNYGYTF. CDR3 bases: TGTGCCAGCAGCCACTACAGACAGGACAATTATGGCTACACCTTC.

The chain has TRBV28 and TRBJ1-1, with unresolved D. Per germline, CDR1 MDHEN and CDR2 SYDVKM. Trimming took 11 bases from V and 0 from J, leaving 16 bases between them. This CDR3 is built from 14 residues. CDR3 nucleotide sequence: TGTGCCGGTGGGTCCAATCAAATGAACACTGAAGCTTTCTTT. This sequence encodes CAGGSNQMNTEAFF.

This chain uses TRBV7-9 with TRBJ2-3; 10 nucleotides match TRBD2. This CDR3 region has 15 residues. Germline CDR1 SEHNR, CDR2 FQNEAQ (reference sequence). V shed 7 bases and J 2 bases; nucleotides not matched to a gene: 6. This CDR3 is CASTGLARPTDTQYF. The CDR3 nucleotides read TGTGCCAGCACGGGACTAGCGAGACCCACAGATACGCAGTATTTT.

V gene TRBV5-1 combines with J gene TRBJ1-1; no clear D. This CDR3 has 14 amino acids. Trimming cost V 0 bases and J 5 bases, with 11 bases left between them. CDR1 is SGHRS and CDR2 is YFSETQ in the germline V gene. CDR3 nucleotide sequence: TGCGCCAGCAGCTTGGATGGGGTGGGGACTGAAGCTTTCTTT. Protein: CASSLDGVGTEAFF.

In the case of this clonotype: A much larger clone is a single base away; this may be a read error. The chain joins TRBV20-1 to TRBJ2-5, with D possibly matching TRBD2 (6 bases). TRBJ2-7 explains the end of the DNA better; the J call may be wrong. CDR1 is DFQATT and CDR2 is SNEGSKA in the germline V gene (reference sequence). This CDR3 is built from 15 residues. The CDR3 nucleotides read TGCAGTGCGATACCAGCGGGTGTGAGCTCCTACGAGCAGTACTTC. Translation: CSAIPAGVSSYEQYF.

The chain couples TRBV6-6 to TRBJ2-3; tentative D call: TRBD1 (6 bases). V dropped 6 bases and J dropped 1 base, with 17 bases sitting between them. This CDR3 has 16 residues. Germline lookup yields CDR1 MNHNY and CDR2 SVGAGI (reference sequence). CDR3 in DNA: TGTGCCAGCAGAATGTTTAGACAGGCTTGCACAGATACGCAGTATTTT. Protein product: CASRMFRQACTDTQYF.

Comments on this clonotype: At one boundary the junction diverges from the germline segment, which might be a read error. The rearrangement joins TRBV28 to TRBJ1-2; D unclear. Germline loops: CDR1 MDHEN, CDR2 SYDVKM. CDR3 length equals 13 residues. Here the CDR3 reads CANSQLGNYGYTF. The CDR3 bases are TGTGCCAACAGCCAACTCGGCAACTACGGCTACACCTTC.

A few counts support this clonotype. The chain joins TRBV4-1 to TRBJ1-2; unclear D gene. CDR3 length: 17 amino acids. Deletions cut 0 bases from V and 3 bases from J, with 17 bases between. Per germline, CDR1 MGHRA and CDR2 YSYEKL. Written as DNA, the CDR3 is TGCGCCAGCAGCCAAGATCCCAATCCGCTTACATACTATGGCTACACCTTC. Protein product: CASSQDPNPLTYYGYTF.

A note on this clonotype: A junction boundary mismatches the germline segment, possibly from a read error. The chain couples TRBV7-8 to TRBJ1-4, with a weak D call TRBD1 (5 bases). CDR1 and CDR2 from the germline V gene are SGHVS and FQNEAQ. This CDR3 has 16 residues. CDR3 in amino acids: CASSPYGAGLSEKRFF. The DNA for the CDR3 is TGTGCCAGCAGCCCTTACGGGGCAGGGTTGAGCGAAAAACGGTTTTTT.